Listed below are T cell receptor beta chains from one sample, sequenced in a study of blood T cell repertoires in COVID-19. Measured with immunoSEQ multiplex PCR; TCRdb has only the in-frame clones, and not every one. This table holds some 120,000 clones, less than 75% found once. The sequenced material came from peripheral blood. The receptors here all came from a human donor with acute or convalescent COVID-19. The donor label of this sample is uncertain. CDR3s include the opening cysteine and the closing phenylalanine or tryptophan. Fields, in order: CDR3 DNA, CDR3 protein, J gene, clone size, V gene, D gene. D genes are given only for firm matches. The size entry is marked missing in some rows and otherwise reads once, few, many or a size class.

CDR3nt: TGTGCCAGCAGCCTTAAGAGTTTTTCCTACAATGAGCAGTTCTTC
CDR3aa: CASSLKSFSYNEQFF
j_gene: TRBJ2-1
abundance: once
v_gene: TRBV14
d_gene: NA

CDR3nt: TGTGCCAGCAGTCCAACGGGTGTAACGGGGGTCACCTTC
CDR3aa: CASSPTGVTGVTF
j_gene: TRBJ1-2
abundance: NA
v_gene: TRBV28
d_gene: NA

CDR3nt: TGTGCCACCAGCAGAGACGGTGGACAGGGTAGACCCTACGAGCAGTACTTC
CDR3aa: CATSRDGGQGRPYEQYF
j_gene: TRBJ2-7
abundance: NA
v_gene: TRBV15
d_gene: TRBD1

CDR3nt: TGCAGCGTTGAAGATAGAAGGGAGAATGAGCAGTTCTTC
CDR3aa: CSVEDRRENEQFF
j_gene: TRBJ2-1
abundance: once
v_gene: TRBV29-1
d_gene: NA

CDR3nt: TGTGCCAGCAGCAAGGACAGGGACACTGAAGCTTTCTTT
CDR3aa: CASSKDRDTEAFF
j_gene: TRBJ1-1
abundance: few
v_gene: TRBV11-2
d_gene: TRBD1

CDR3nt: TGTGCCAGCAGCCCCCGGGGGGGGCGCGGCACCGGGGAGCTGTTTTTT
CDR3aa: CASSPRGGRGTGELFF
j_gene: TRBJ2-2
abundance: NA
v_gene: TRBV7-9
d_gene: TRBD2

CDR3nt: TGTGCTAGTGGCCCCCCGACAGGGGAAGAGACCCAGTACTTC
CDR3aa: CASGPPTGEETQYF
j_gene: TRBJ2-5
abundance: many
v_gene: TRBV12-5
d_gene: TRBD1

CDR3nt: TGTGCCAGCAGCCCAGGGTCGGGGGGGAAACTGTTTTTT
CDR3aa: CASSPGSGGKLFF
j_gene: TRBJ1-4
abundance: NA
v_gene: TRBV12-3/TRBV12-4
d_gene: NA

CDR3nt: TGCGCCAGCAGCCCCGACTTCACAGATACGCAGTATTTT
CDR3aa: CASSPDFTDTQYF
j_gene: TRBJ2-3
abundance: NA
v_gene: TRBV4-1
d_gene: NA

CDR3nt: TGTGCCAGCAGCTTGACTAGGAACACCGGGGAGCTGTTTTTT
CDR3aa: CASSLTRNTGELFF
j_gene: TRBJ2-2
abundance: few
v_gene: TRBV5-4
d_gene: NA

CDR3nt: TGCAGTGCTAGCAACAATGAGCAGTTCTTC
CDR3aa: CSASNNEQFF
j_gene: TRBJ2-1
abundance: NA
v_gene: TRBV20-1
d_gene: NA

CDR3nt: TGTGCTAGTGGAACCGGGACAGGGTCTGAAAAACTGTTTTTT
CDR3aa: CASGTGTGSEKLFF
j_gene: TRBJ1-4
abundance: NA
v_gene: TRBV12-5
d_gene: TRBD1

CDR3nt: TGTGCCAGCAGCCGTTTTGACAGGAACTATGGCTACACCTTC
CDR3aa: CASSRFDRNYGYTF
j_gene: TRBJ1-2
abundance: NA
v_gene: TRBV28
d_gene: NA

CDR3nt: TGTGCCAGTAGTACCGGGACTAGCGGCCGCTCCCAGTACTTC
CDR3aa: CASSTGTSGRSQYF
j_gene: TRBJ2-5
abundance: few
v_gene: TRBV19
d_gene: TRBD2

CDR3nt: TGTGCCAGCACCACCGGGACAGGGAACGCGTACTATGGCTACACCTTC
CDR3aa: CASTTGTGNAYYGYTF
j_gene: TRBJ1-2
abundance: NA
v_gene: TRBV6-6
d_gene: TRBD1

CDR3nt: TGTGCCAGCAGCCTACAGGGGTGGTACGAGCAGTACTTC
CDR3aa: CASSLQGWYEQYF
j_gene: TRBJ2-7
abundance: NA
v_gene: TRBV14
d_gene: TRBD1

CDR3nt: TGCAGCGTTCAACAGGGGACCTCCTACAATGAGCAGTTCTTC
CDR3aa: CSVQQGTSYNEQFF
j_gene: TRBJ2-1
abundance: NA
v_gene: TRBV29-1
d_gene: TRBD1

CDR3nt: TGCGCCAGCAGCCAAGATAGGCCAATGGGAGGTCATCAGCCCCAGCATTTT
CDR3aa: CASSQDRPMGGHQPQHF
j_gene: TRBJ1-5
abundance: few
v_gene: TRBV4-1
d_gene: NA

CDR3nt: TGTGCCAGCAGTTACCGACAGGGGGAGGGTGAGCAGTTCTTC
CDR3aa: CASSYRQGEGEQFF
j_gene: TRBJ2-1
abundance: NA
v_gene: TRBV6-2/TRBV6-3
d_gene: TRBD1

CDR3nt: TGTGCCAGCAGTAAGAAACAGGGAATCAATGAGCAGTTCTTC
CDR3aa: CASSKKQGINEQFF
j_gene: TRBJ2-1
abundance: NA
v_gene: TRBV6-2/TRBV6-3
d_gene: NA

CDR3nt: TGTGCCACCAGTGAAGCAGGTACAACTAATGAAAAACTGTTTTTT
CDR3aa: CATSEAGTTNEKLFF
j_gene: TRBJ1-4
abundance: NA
v_gene: TRBV24-1
d_gene: NA

CDR3nt: TGTGCCAGCAGCTTACGCGGGCGTGGCGGGGAGCTGTTTTTT
CDR3aa: CASSLRGRGGELFF
j_gene: TRBJ2-2
abundance: NA
v_gene: TRBV11-2
d_gene: NA

CDR3nt: TGCGCCAGCAGCTTGGCCGACTACAGCCTTGAAGCTTTCTTT
CDR3aa: CASSLADYSLEAFF
j_gene: TRBJ1-1
abundance: NA
v_gene: TRBV5-1
d_gene: NA

CDR3nt: TGTGCCAGCAGCGAACAAAACTATGGCTACACCTTC
CDR3aa: CASSEQNYGYTF
j_gene: TRBJ1-2
abundance: NA
v_gene: TRBV14
d_gene: NA

CDR3nt: TGTGCCAGCAGCGGGGGAGGTAGGAGTGGCTACACCTTC
CDR3aa: CASSGGGRSGYTF
j_gene: TRBJ1-2
abundance: NA
v_gene: TRBV9
d_gene: NA

CDR3nt: TGTGCCAGCAGCCGAGGGTCGGGCACAGATACGCAGTATTTT
CDR3aa: CASSRGSGTDTQYF
j_gene: TRBJ2-3
abundance: few
v_gene: TRBV7-7
d_gene: NA

CDR3nt: TGTGCCAGCAGCCCGCCAGGGCAGGGGGAAGGACCCCTCCACTTT
CDR3aa: CASSPPGQGEGPLHF
j_gene: TRBJ1-6
abundance: once
v_gene: TRBV3-1/TRBV3-2
d_gene: TRBD1

CDR3nt: TGTGCCAGCAGTTTGCAGTCGCCTGGCTCTGGAAACACCATATATTTT
CDR3aa: CASSLQSPGSGNTIYF
j_gene: TRBJ1-3
abundance: few
v_gene: TRBV28
d_gene: NA

CDR3nt: TGTGCCAGCTCACGAGGGACAGGGTTTGGCGGGGAGCTGTTTTTT
CDR3aa: CASSRGTGFGGELFF
j_gene: TRBJ2-2
abundance: NA
v_gene: TRBV18
d_gene: TRBD1

CDR3nt: TGTGCCAGCAGCACCACAGGGCTTAGCAATCAGCCCCAGCATTTT
CDR3aa: CASSTTGLSNQPQHF
j_gene: TRBJ1-5
abundance: few
v_gene: TRBV5-6
d_gene: NA

CDR3nt: TGCAGCGGGGAAACAGGGTTCACCGGGGAGCTGTTTTTT
CDR3aa: CSGETGFTGELFF
j_gene: TRBJ2-2
abundance: NA
v_gene: TRBV29-1
d_gene: NA

CDR3nt: TGTGCCAGCAGTTTAGGCGGGCGCGGCTACACCTTC
CDR3aa: CASSLGGRGYTF
j_gene: TRBJ1-2
abundance: few
v_gene: TRBV28
d_gene: NA

CDR3nt: TGCGCCAGCAGCCAAGATCGTGCCAGGGGTGAAAAACTGTTTTTT
CDR3aa: CASSQDRARGEKLFF
j_gene: TRBJ1-4
abundance: NA
v_gene: TRBV4-1
d_gene: NA

CDR3nt: TGCAGTGCCAAGAGTAATGAAAAACTGTTTTTT
CDR3aa: CSAKSNEKLFF
j_gene: TRBJ1-4
abundance: NA
v_gene: TRBV20-1
d_gene: NA

CDR3nt: TGTGCCAGCAGGATTGGGTCTAGCGCGGGGTACAATGAGCAGTTCTTC
CDR3aa: CASRIGSSAGYNEQFF
j_gene: TRBJ2-1
abundance: few
v_gene: TRBV2
d_gene: NA

CDR3nt: TGTGCCAGCAGCTTAGGGGGCAGGGGTAATTCACCCCTCCACTTT
CDR3aa: CASSLGGRGNSPLHF
j_gene: TRBJ1-6
abundance: NA
v_gene: TRBV7-6
d_gene: NA